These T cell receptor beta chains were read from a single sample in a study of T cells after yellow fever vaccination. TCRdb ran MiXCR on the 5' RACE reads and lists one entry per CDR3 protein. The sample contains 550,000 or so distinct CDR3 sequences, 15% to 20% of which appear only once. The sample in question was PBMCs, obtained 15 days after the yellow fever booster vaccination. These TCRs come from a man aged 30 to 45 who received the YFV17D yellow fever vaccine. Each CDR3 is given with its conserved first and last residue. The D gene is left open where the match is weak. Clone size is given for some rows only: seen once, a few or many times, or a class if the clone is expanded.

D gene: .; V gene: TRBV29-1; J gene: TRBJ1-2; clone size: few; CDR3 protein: CSVERGLPLYGYTF; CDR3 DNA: TGCAGCGTTGAGCGTGGACTTCCACTTTATGGCTACACCTTC
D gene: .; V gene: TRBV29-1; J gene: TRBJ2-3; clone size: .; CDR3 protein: CSVRGVSLTDTQYF; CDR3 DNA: TGCAGCGTGAGGGGGGTTTCCCTCACAGATACGCAGTATTTT
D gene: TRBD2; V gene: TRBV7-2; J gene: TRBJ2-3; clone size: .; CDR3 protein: CASSLEGREGSAQYF; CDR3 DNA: TGTGCCAGCAGCTTAGAAGGGCGGGAGGGCAGTGCGCAGTATTTT
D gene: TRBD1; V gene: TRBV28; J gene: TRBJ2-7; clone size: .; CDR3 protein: CASRGQGGSYEQYF; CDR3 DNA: TGTGCCAGCCGAGGACAGGGAGGATCCTACGAGCAGTACTTC
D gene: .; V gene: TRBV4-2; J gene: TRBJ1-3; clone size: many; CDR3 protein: CASSPPDAGNTIYF; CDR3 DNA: TGTGCCAGCAGCCCCCCTGACGCTGGAAACACCATATATTTT
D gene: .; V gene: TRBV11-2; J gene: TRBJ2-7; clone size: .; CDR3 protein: CASSSSWDSSYEQYF; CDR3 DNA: TGTGCCAGCAGCTCCTCTTGGGACTCCTCCTACGAGCAGTACTTC
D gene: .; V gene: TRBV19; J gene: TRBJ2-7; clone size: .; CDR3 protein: CATLDGYEQYF; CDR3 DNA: TGTGCCACCCTGGACGGCTACGAGCAGTACTTC
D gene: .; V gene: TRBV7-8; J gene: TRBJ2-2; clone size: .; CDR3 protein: CASSLLYSNTGELFF; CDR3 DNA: TGTGCCAGCAGCTTACTGTATTCGAACACCGGGGAGCTGTTTTTT
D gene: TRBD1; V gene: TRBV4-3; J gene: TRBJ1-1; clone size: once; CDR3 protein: CASSVGDRANTEAFF; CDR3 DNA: TGCGCCAGCAGTGTGGGGGACAGGGCGAACACTGAAGCTTTCTTT
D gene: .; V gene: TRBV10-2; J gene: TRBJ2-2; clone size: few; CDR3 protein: CASSESALPGELFF; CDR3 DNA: TGCGCCAGCAGTGAGTCTGCCCTGCCCGGGGAGCTGTTTTTT
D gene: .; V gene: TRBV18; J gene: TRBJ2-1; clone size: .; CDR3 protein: CASSPSAASNEQFF; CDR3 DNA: TGTGCCAGCTCACCTAGCGCGGCCAGCAATGAGCAGTTCTTC